This TCR beta chain was captured by sequencing in a study of blood T cell repertoires in COVID-19. Study context: Whether acute or convalescent, the COVID-19 samples came from the United States, Italy and Spain. Sample material is recorded as cDNA or gDNA derived from T cells, B-cell-depleted T cells, or PBMCs.

As handled by the study authors: Amplification of reference gene primers was used by the study to estimate nucleated cell counts. Using immunoSEQ multiplex PCR, the repertoire was profiled, and TCRdb retains in-frame clones only, with some absent. The DNA was the basis for D and trimming; V, J and clone size are from that table. The table records around 140,000 clones, around 84% of them present only once. V was cut by 3 bases and J by 4 bases, with 12 bases left in between. This CDR3 has 14 amino acids. Germline assignment: CDR1 SNHLY and CDR2 FYNNEI. The TCR sequence derives from a human donor in a cohort sampled during active COVID-19. The chain employs TRBV2 and TRBJ1-2; weak D call: TRBD1 (6 bases). The sample was peripheral blood. The CDR3 coding sequence is TGTGCCAGCAGTGACCGACAGGCCTCCTATGGCTACACCTTC. Its translation is CASSDRQASYGYTF.